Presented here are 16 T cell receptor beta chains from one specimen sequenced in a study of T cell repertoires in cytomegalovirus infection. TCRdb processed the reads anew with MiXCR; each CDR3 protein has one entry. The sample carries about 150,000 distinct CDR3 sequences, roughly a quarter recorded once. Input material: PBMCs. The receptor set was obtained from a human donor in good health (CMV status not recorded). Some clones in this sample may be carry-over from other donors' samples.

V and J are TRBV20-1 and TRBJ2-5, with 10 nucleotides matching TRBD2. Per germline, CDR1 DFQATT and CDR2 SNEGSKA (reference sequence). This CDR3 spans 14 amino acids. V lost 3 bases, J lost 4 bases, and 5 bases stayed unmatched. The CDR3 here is CSASVAGGGETQYF. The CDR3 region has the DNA TGCAGTGCTAGTGTAGCGGGAGGTGGAGAGACCCAGTACTTC.

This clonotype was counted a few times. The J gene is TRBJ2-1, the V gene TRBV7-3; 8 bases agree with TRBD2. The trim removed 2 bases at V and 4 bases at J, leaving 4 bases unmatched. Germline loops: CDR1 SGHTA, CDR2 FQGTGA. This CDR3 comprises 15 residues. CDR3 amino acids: CASSLYSGSYNEQFF. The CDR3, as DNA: TGTGCCAGCAGCTTATACAGCGGGAGTTACAATGAGCAGTTCTTC.

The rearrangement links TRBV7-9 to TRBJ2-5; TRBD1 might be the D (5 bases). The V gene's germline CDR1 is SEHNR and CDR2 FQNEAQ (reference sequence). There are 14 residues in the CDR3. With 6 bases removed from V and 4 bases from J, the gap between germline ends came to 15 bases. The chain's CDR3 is CASSQPGDRETQYF. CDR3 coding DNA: TGTGCCAGCAGTCAACCGGGTGACAGAGAGACCCAGTACTTC. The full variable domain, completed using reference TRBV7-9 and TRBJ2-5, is DTGVSQNPRHKITKRGQNVTFRCDPISEHNRLYWYRQTLGQGPEFLTYFQNEAQLEKSRLLSDRFSAERPKGSFSTLEIQRTEQGDSAMYLCASSQPGDRETQYFGPGTRLLVL.

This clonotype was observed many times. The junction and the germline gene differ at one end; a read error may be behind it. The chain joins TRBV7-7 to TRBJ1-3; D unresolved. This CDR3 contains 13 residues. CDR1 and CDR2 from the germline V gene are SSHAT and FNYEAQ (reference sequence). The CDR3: CASSFGPGNTIYF. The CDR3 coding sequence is TGTGCTAGCAGCTTTGGCCCTGGAAACACCATATATTTT.

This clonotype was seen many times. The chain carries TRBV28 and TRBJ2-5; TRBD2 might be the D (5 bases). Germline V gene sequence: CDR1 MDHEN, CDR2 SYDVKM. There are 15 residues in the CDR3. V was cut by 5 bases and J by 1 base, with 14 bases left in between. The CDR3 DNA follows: TGTGCCAGCAGTGCGGGCACTAGGCGCCAAGAGACCCAGTACTTC. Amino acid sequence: CASSAGTRRQETQYF.

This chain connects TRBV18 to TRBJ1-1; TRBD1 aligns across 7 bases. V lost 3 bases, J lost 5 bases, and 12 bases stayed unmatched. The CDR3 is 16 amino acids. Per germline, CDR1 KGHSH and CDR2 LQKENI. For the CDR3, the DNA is TGTGCCAGCTCACCCCGCCAACTAACAGGGGATACTGAAGCTTTCTTT. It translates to CASSPRQLTGDTEAFF.

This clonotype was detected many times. CDR3 amino acids: CASSSASGGGYNEQFF. Written as DNA, the CDR3 is TGTGCCAGCAGTTCCGCTAGCGGGGGGGGGTACAATGAGCAGTTCTTC. The rearrangement joins TRBV28 to TRBJ2-1; TRBD2 matches at 12 bases. Germline V gene sequence: CDR1 MDHEN, CDR2 SYDVKM. The CDR3 is made up of 16 amino acids. With 4 bases clipped from V and 4 bases from J, the junction kept 5 bases outside the gene matches.

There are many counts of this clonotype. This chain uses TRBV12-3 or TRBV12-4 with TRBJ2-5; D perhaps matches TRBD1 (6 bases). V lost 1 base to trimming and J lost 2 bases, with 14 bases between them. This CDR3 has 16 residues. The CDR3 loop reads CASSLEPRGRQETQYF. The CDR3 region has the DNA TGTGCCAGCAGTTTAGAACCCAGGGGTCGGCAAGAGACCCAGTACTTC.

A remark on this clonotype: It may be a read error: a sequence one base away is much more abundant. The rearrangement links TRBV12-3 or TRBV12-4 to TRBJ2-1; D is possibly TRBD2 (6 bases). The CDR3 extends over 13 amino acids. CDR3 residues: CTSSLRGSGEQFF. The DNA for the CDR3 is TGTACCAGCAGTTTACGGGGGTCCGGTGAGCAGTTCTTC.

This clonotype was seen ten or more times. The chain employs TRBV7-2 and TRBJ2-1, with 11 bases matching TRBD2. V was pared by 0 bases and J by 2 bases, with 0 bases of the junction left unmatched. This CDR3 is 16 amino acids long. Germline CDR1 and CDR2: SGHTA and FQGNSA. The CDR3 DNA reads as TGTGCCAGCAGCTTAGCTAGCGGGAGGGCCTACAATGAGCAGTTCTTC. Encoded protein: CASSLASGRAYNEQFF.

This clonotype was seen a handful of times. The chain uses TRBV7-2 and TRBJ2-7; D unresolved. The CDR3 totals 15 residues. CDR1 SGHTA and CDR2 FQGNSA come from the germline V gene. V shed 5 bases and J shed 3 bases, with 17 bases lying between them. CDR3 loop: CASSLDLLGYYEQYF. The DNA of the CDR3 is TGTGCCAGCAGCCTCGACCTTTTAGGCTACTACGAGCAGTACTTC.

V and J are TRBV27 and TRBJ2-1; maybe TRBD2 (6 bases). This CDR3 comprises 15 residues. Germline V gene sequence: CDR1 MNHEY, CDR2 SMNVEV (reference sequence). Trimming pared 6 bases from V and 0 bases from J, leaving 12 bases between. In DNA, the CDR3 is TGTGCCAGCAGGACCGGGACTCGCTCCTACAATGAGCAGTTCTTC. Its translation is CASRTGTRSYNEQFF.

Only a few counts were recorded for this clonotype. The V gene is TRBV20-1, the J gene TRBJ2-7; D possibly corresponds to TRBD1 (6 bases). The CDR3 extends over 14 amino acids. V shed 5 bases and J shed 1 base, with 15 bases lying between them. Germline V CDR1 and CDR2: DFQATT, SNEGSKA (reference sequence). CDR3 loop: CSAPRQAKSYEQYF. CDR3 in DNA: TGCAGTGCTCCCCGACAGGCAAAGTCCTACGAGCAGTACTTC.

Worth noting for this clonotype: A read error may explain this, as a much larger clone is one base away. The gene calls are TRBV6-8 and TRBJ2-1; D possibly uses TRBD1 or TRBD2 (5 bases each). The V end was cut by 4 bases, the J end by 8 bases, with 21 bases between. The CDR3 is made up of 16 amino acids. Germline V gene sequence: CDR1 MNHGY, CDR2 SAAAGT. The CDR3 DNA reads TGTGCCAGCAGTTGGGTGGGGACGGGGACCAAAGATGAGCAGTTCTTC. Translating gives CASSWVGTGTKDEQFF.

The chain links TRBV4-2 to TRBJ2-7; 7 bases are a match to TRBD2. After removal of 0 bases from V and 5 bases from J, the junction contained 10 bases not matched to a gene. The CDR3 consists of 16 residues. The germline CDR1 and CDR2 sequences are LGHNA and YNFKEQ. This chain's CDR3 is CASSQDMAGEGDEQYF. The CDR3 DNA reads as TGTGCCAGCAGCCAAGACATGGCGGGAGAAGGCGACGAGCAGTACTTC.

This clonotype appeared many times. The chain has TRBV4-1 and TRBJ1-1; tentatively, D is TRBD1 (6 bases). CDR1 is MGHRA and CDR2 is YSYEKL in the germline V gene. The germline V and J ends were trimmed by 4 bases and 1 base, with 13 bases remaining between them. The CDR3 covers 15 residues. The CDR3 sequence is CASSPSQGRNTEAFF. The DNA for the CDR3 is TGCGCCAGCAGCCCCTCACAGGGACGGAACACTGAAGCTTTCTTT.